This T cell receptor beta chain was sequenced in a study of radiation and T cells in renal cell carcinoma. This table comes from immunoSEQ multiplex PCR, and its TCRdb copy is limited to in-frame clones, with some not included. The top ten clones hold roughly 13% of a sample with about 150,000 clones, roughly 86% of them seen once. The germline gives CDR1 MNHNS, CDR2 SASEGT. Trimming took 2 bases from V and 3 from J; bases not matched to a gene: 8. This CDR3 spans 17 amino acids. Stated time point: blood 2 weeks post-SBRT. The treatment was: 15 Gy SBRT to primary tumor, nephrectomy 4 weeks later. V is TRBV6-1 and J is TRBJ1-2; 11 nucleotides match TRBD1. This receptor was obtained from a woman between 50 and 59 years old with renal cell carcinoma. This specimen was blood, taken from a patient whose treatment included radiotherapy and nephrectomy. Written as DNA, the CDR3 is TGTGCCAGCAGTGAATCGGACAGGACAGGGGGCCACTATGGCTACACCTTC. Protein sequence: CASSESDRTGGHYGYTF.